This T cell receptor beta chain stems from a study of shared clonotypes between healthy human individuals. Study-level points and caveats: For naive CD4 cells, roughly 5% of clonotypes were shared across a few donors. Clonotype sharing among donors was expected to depend on sequencing depth.

Clones were read by immunoSEQ multiplex PCR, and TCRdb kept only the in-frame ones, dropping some. The data contain about 750,000 clones, 80% to 95% of them singletons. The naive CD8 population came from CD45RO-negative cells selected for CCR7, without terminally differentiated effector memory CD45RA+ cells. Adult Caucasians living in Nashville, Tennessee made up all of the donors. From germline, CDR1 is SEHNR and CDR2 FQNEAQ (reference sequence). V lost 5 bases and J 8 bases, leaving 22 bases between the germline ends. CDR3 size: 16 residues. This clone occurred once. Its antigen is undetermined. Sequencing used naive CD8+ T cells sorted from blood. The receptor's source is a young man in good health. The chain carries TRBV7-9 and TRBJ2-1; no firm D call. CDR3 in DNA: TGTGCCAGCAGCACCAAGCGTCTTCAGGCTTCGGATGAGCAGTTCTTC. Its translation: CASSTKRLQASDEQFF.